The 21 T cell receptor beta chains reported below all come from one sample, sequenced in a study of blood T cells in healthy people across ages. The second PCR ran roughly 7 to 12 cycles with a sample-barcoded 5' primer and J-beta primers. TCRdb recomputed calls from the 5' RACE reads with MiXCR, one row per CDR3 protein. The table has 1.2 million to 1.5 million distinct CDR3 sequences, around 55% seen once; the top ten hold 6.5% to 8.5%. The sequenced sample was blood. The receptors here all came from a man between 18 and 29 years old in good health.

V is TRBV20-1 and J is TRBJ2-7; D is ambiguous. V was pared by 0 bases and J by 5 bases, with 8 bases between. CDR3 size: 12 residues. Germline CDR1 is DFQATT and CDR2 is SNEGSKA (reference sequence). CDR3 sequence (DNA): TGCAGTGCTAGAGAGAACAGAAACGAGCAGTACTTC. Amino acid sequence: CSARENRNEQYF.

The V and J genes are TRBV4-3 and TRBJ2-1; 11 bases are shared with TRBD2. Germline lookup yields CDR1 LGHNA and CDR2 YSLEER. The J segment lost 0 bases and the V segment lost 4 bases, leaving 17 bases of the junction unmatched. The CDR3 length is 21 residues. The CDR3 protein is CASSPKGEPLAGEASYNEQFF. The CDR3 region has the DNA TGCGCCAGCAGCCCAAAAGGGGAGCCACTAGCGGGGGAAGCCTCCTACAATGAGCAGTTCTTC.

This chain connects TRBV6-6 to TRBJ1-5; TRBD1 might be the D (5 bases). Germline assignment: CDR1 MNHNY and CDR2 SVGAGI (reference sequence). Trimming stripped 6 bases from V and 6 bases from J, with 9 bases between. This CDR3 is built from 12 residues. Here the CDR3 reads CASSREGQPQHF. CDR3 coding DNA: TGTGCCAGCAGCAGGGAAGGTCAGCCCCAGCATTTT.

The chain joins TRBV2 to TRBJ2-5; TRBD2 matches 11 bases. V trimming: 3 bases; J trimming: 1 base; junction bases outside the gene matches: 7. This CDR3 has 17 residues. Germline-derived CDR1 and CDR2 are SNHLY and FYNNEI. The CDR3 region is CASSEPLGLAGQETQYF. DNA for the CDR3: TGTGCCAGCAGTGAGCCCCTTGGACTAGCGGGCCAAGAGACCCAGTACTTC.

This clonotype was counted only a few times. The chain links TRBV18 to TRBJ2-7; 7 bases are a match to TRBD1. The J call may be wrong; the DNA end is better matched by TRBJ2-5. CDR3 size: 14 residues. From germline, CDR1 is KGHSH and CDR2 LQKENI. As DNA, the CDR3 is TGTGCCAGCTCACCCTCCCGGACAGGAGAGACCCAGTACTTC. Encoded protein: CASSPSRTGETQYF.

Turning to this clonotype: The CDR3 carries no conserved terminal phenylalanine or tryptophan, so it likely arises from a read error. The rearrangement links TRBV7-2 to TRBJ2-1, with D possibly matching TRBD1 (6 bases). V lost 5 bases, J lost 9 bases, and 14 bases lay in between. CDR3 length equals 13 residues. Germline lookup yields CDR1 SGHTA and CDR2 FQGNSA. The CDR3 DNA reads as TGTGCCAGCAGCCGAGAGTACAGGGCTGAGCAGTTCTGC. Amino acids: CASSREYRAEQFC.

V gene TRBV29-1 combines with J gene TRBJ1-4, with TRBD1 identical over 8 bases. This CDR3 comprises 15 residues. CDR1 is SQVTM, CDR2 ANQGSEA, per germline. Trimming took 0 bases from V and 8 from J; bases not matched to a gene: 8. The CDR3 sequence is CSVEDFGQGREKLFF. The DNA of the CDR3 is TGCAGCGTTGAAGATTTTGGACAGGGAAGGGAAAAACTGTTTTTT.

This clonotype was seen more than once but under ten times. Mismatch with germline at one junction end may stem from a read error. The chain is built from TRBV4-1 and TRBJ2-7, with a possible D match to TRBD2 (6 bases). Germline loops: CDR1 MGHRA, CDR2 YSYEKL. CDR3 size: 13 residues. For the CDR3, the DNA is TGTGCCAGCAGCCAGACTAGGTCCTACGAGCAGTACTTC. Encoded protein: CASSQTRSYEQYF.

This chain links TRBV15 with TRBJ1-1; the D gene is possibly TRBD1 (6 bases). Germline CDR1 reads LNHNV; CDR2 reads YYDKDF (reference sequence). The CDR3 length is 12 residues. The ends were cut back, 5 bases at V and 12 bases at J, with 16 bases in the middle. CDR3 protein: CATSGTSGTTFF. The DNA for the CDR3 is TGTGCCACCAGCGGGACTTCCGGGACAACTTTCTTT.

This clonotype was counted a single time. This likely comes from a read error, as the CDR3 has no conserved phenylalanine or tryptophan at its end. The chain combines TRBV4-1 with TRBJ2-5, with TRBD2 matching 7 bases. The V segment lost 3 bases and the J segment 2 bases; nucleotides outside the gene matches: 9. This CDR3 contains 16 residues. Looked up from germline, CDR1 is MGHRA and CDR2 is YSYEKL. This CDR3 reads CASSQTPGGPQETQYS. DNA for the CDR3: TGCGCCAGCAGCCAGACTCCGGGAGGCCCACAAGAGACCCAGTACTCC.

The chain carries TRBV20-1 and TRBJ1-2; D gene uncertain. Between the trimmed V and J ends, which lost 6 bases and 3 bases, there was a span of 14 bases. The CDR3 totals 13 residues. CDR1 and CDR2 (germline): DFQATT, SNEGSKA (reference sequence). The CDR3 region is CSAPSPGHYGYTF. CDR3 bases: TGCAGTGCCCCGAGCCCAGGACACTATGGCTACACCTTC.

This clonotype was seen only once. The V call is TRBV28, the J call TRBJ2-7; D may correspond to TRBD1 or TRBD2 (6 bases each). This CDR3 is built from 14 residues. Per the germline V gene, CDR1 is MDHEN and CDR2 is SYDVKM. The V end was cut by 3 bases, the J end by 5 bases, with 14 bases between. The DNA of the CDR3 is TGTGCCAGCAGTTTTTCAAGGGGGGACAACGAGCAGTACTTC. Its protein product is CASSFSRGDNEQYF. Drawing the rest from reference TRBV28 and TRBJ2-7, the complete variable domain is DVKVTQSSRYLVKRTGEKVFLECVQDMDHENMFWYRQDPGLGLRLIYFSYDVKMKEKGDIPEGYSVSREKKERFSLILESASTNQTSMYLCASSFSRGDNEQYFGPGTRLTVT.

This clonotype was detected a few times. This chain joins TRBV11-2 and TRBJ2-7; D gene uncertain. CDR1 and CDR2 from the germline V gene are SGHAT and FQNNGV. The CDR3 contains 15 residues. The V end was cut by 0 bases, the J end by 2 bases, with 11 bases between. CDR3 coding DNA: TGTGCCAGCAGCTTAGATGCGGAAGGGACCTACGAGCAGTACTTC. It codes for CASSLDAEGTYEQYF.

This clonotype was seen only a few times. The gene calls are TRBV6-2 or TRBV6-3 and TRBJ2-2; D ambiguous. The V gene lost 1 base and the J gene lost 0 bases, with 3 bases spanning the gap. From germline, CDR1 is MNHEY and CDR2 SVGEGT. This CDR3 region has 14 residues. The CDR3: CASSYWANTGELFF. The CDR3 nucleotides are TGTGCCAGCAGTTACTGGGCGAACACCGGGGAGCTGTTTTTT.

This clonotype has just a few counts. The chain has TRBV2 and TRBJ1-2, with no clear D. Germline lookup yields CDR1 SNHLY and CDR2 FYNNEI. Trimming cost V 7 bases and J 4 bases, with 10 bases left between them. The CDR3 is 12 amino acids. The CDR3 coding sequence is TGTGCCAGCAAGGAAGGAGGCTATGGCTACACCTTC. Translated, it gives CASKEGGYGYTF.

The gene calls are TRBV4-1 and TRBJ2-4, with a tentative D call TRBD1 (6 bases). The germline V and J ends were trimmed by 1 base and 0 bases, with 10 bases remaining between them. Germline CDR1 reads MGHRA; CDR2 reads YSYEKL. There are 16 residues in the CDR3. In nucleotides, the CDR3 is TGCGCCAGCAGCCAAGGGGACAAGCTAGCCAAAAACATTCAGTACTTC. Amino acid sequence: CASSQGDKLAKNIQYF.

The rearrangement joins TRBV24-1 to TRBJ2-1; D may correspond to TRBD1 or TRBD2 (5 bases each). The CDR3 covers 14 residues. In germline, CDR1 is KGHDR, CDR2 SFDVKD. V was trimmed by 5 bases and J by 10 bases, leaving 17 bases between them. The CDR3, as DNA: TGTGCCACCAGTGCCCCGGGACCGAGGACAGAGCAGTTCTTC. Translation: CATSAPGPRTEQFF.

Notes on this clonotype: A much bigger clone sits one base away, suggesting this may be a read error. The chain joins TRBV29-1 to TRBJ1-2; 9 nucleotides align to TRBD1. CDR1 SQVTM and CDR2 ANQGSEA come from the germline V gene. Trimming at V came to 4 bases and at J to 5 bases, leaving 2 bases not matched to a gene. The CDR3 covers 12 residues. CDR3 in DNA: TGCAGCGTTGGGGACAGGGAGTATGGCTACACCTTC. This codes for CSVGDREYGYTF. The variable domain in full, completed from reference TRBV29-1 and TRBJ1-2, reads SAVISQKPSRDICQRGTSLTIQCQVDSQVTMMFWYRQQPGQSLTLIATANQGSEATYESGFVIDKFPISRPNLTFSTLTVSNMSPEDSSIYLCSVGDREYGYTFGSGTRLTVV.

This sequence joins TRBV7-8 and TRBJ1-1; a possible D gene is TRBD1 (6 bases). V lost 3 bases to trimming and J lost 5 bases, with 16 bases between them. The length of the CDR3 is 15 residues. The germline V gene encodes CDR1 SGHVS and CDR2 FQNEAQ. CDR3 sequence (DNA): TGTGCCAGCAGCTTGGGGGGACAATTCGAGACTGAAGCTTTCTTT. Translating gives CASSLGGQFETEAFF.

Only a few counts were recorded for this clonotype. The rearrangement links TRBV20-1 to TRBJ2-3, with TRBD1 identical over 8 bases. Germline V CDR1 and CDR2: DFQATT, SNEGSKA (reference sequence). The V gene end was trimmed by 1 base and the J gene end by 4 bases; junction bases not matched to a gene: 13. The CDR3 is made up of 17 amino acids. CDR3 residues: CSARGNRQGSLADTQYF. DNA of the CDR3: TGCAGTGCTAGAGGAAACCGACAGGGGTCTCTCGCAGATACGCAGTATTTT.

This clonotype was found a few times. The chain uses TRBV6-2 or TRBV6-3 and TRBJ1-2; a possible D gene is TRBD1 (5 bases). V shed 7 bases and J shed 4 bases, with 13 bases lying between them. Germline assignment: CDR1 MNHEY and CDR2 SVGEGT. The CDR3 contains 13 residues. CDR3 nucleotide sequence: TGTGCCAGCACCCCCAGTGGGGCCTATGGCTACACCTTC. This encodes CASTPSGAYGYTF.